This is a list of T cell receptor beta chains from one sample in a study of blood T cell repertoires in COVID-19. Libraries were prepared by immunoSEQ multiplex PCR; TCRdb keeps only in-frame clonotypes and omits some of them. The sample shows about 72,000 clones, roughly 90% of them seen only once. The sequenced material came from peripheral blood. Receptor source: a man aged 25 to 40 with acute or convalescent COVID-19. Both conserved end residues are part of each CDR3. A D gene is named only where the DNA matches it firmly. Size tells how often a clone was seen (once, few, many) or the class of an expanded clone, and some rows leave it out.

>.|.|TRBJ2-3|TRBV2
TGTGCCAGCAAAGGTCAGGGCTACGATACGCAGTATTTT
CASKGQGYDTQYF
>.|.|TRBJ1-3|TRBV4-1
TGCGCCAGCAGCCAAGTGGTAGTAACGTGGAACACCATATATTTT
CASSQVVVTWNTIYF
>many|TRBD1|TRBJ2-7|TRBV4-1
TGCGCCAGCAGCCGTGTTCAGGGGGTGGGAACCTACGAGCAGTACTTC
CASSRVQGVGTYEQYF
>.|.|TRBJ2-3|TRBV4-1
TGCGCCAGCAGCCAAGTCGGGGGGCGACTAGTGGCAGATACGCAGTATTTT
CASSQVGGRLVADTQYF
>.|.|TRBJ1-1|TRBV19
TGTGCCAGTATAAAGGGCGGGGGAGGCACTGAAGCTTTCTTT
CASIKGGGGTEAFF
>.|TRBD1|TRBJ2-7|TRBV7-3
TGTGCCAGCAGCCCACGGACAGGGACCACCTACGAGCAGTACTTC
CASSPRTGTTYEQYF
>.|.|TRBJ2-7|TRBV5-1
TGCGCCAGCAGCTTGGCCTTGGGGGCTCAGTACGAGCAGTACTTC
CASSLALGAQYEQYF
>few|TRBD1|TRBJ1-5|TRBV6-6
TGTGCCAGCAGTTACGGCAGGGGGAATCAGCCCCAGCATTTT
CASSYGRGNQPQHF
>once|TRBD1|TRBJ1-3|TRBV7-9
TGTGCCAGCAGGATAACCGGGACAGGGCGGCAGGGAAACACCATATATTTT
CASRITGTGRQGNTIYF
>.|TRBD2|TRBJ2-1|TRBV4-1
TGCGCCAGCAGCCTAACCGGGACTAGCGGGATAGATGAGCAGTTCTTC
CASSLTGTSGIDEQFF
>.|TRBD1|TRBJ1-1|TRBV11-2
TGTGCCAGCAGCTTTAGGGGGCACACTGAAGCTTTCTTT
CASSFRGHTEAFF
>.|.|TRBJ1-5|TRBV6-4
TGTGCCAGCAGTCTAGAGAGCGGTCAGCCCCAGCATTTT
CASSLESGQPQHF
>.|TRBD2|TRBJ2-7|TRBV30
TGTGCTTTTCTAGCGGGAGGACTATACTTC
CAFLAGGLYF
>few|TRBD1|TRBJ1-2|TRBV4-2
TGTGCCAGCAGCCGAGAGACAGGGTTCACCGGCACCTTC
CASSRETGFTGTF
>.|TRBD1|TRBJ1-4|TRBV28
TGTGCCAGCAGGCTGGGACAGCGGGAAAAACTGTTTTTT
CASRLGQREKLFF
>.|TRBD1|TRBJ2-2|TRBV28
TGTGCCAGCAGGCCGGGACAGGGGGCAGGGAGACAGAAACTTACCGGGGAGCTGTTTTTT
CASRPGQGAGRQKLTGELFF
>.|.|TRBJ2-7|TRBV6-1
TGTGCCAGCAGTGAAATCGGAGCTTTCTACGAGCAGTACTTC
CASSEIGAFYEQYF
>.|.|TRBJ2-1|TRBV15
TGTGCCACCAGCAGCCGGGGGACAGAGTACAATGAGCAGTTCTTC
CATSSRGTEYNEQFF
>.|.|TRBJ1-1|TRBV6-2/TRBV6-3
TGTGCCAGCAGTTACCCGGGACATCTGAACACTGAAGCTTTCTTT
CASSYPGHLNTEAFF
>.|.|TRBJ2-3|TRBV29-1
TGCAGCGTTGGCCTAGACACAGATACGCAGTATTTT
CSVGLDTDTQYF
>few|TRBD1|TRBJ2-7|TRBV6-1
TGTGCCAGCAGTGCAGGGCTTGGACAGGGGGCGGGCGAGCAGTACTTC
CASSAGLGQGAGEQYF
>.|TRBD1|TRBJ2-1|TRBV3-1/TRBV3-2
TGTGCCAGCAGCCAAGTTAGGGACAGAATTAATGAGCAGTTCTTC
CASSQVRDRINEQFF
>.|TRBD1|TRBJ1-6|TRBV7-2
TGTGCCAGCAGCATACTCCCAGCACAGGGGCGGGCGGGTTCACCCCTCCACTTT
CASSILPAQGRAGSPLHF
>.|.|TRBJ2-3|TRBV29-1
TGCAGCGTCGCGGATTTAGCGGTGGACACAGATACGCAGTATTTT
CSVADLAVDTDTQYF
>.|.|TRBJ2-6|TRBV7-9
TGTGCCAGCCTAGCCTCTGGGGCCAACGTCCTGACTTTC
CASLASGANVLTF
>.|TRBD2|TRBJ2-1|TRBV30
TGTGCCTGGACCCCCCCGGGACTAGGTCTCATTGAGCAGTTCTTC
CAWTPPGLGLIEQFF